This entry lists 15 T cell receptor beta chains sequenced from one sample in a study of blood T cell repertoires in COVID-19. Profiled with immunoSEQ multiplex PCR; TCRdb holds only in-frame clones, not every one. The sample shows about 270,000 clones, 80% to 95% of them seen only once. The specimen sequenced was PBMCs or T cells enriched from blood (not recorded which). Source of these receptors: a man between 40 and 49 years old who had been exposed to COVID-19.

In DNA form, the CDR3 reads TGTGCCAGCACATCCGAGTCCGTCTACGAGCAGTACTTC. Translation gives CASTSESVYEQYF. V is TRBV6-5 and J is TRBJ2-7; D unclear. V was shortened by 7 bases and J by 3 bases, with 13 bases between the two germline ends. CDR1 and CDR2 (germline): MNHEY, SVGAGI. The CDR3 contains 13 residues.

CDR3 sequence: CASSTGLADYGYTF. The CDR3 coding sequence is TGTGCCAGCAGTACAGGGTTGGCGGACTATGGCTACACCTTC. This chain connects TRBV6-5 to TRBJ1-2; D may be TRBD1 (6 bases). Germline CDR1 is MNHEY and CDR2 is SVGAGI. The CDR3 sequence is 14 residues long. V was pared by 5 bases and J by 3 bases, with 13 bases between.

This sequence joins TRBV5-4 and TRBJ2-7, with 9 bases matching TRBD1. The germline gives CDR1 SGHNT, CDR2 YYREEE (reference sequence). This CDR3 has 14 residues. After removal of 3 bases from V and 6 bases from J, the junction contained 7 bases not matched to a gene. The CDR3 DNA reads as TGTGCCAGCAGCTCTGGGACAGGGTATTTCGAGCAGTACTTC. Translating it yields CASSSGTGYFEQYF.

The CDR3 region is CASSLGDREGQPQHF. As DNA, the CDR3 is TGTGCCAGCAGCCTAGGGGACAGGGAGGGCCAGCCCCAGCATTTT. The chain employs TRBV9 and TRBJ1-5; 9 positions match TRBD1. The V gene's germline CDR1 is SGDLS and CDR2 YYNGEE. V lost 4 bases and J lost 7; bases outside the gene matches: 9. The CDR3 length is 15 residues.

The CDR3 coding sequence is TGTGCCAGCTCACCGGCGGCGGCCTTGGGCTACACCTTC. Translation gives CASSPAAALGYTF. J is TRBJ1-2 and V is TRBV18; D remains unclear. The germline gives CDR1 KGHSH, CDR2 LQKENI. This CDR3 region has 13 residues. V was clipped by 3 bases and J by 8 bases, with 13 bases between them.

This clone was seen more than once but under ten times. The chain is built from TRBV19 and TRBJ1-5; D is uncertain. Germline CDR1 reads LNHDA; CDR2 reads SQIVND (reference sequence). V was pared by 1 base and J by 5 bases, with 9 bases between. This CDR3 is built from 14 residues. The CDR3 protein is CASSIVGSDQPQHF. The CDR3 nucleotides are TGTGCCAGTAGTATAGTAGGGAGCGATCAGCCCCAGCATTTT.

In this sample, this clone turned up once. The chain employs TRBV24-1 and TRBJ2-1; TRBD1 might be the D (6 bases). The V end was cut by 1 base, the J end by 8 bases, with 20 bases between. The CDR3 runs to 17 residues. Per germline, CDR1 KGHDR and CDR2 SFDVKD. CDR3 sequence: CATSDLIVQGNRDEQFF. The CDR3 nucleotides read TGTGCCACCAGTGATTTAATCGTACAGGGAAATCGGGATGAGCAGTTCTTC.

The DNA for the CDR3 is TGTGCCAGCAGCAAAGTCGAAGCTGGGGCGAACTATGGCTACACCTTC. Amino acid sequence: CASSKVEAGANYGYTF. The chain has TRBV21-1 and TRBJ1-2; the table's D call, TRBD1, has no DNA check behind it. TRBV21-1 is an annotated pseudogene. The CDR3 has 16 amino acids.

The CDR3, as DNA: TGTGCCAGCAGCACCGCGGGAGTGGAGACCCAGTACTTC. Translated: CASSTAGVETQYF. J is TRBJ2-5 and V is TRBV7-2, with TRBD2 identical over 7 bases. CDR1 and CDR2 (germline): SGHTA, FQGNSA. J lost 5 bases, V lost 5 bases, and 5 bases had no gene match. The CDR3 totals 13 residues.

DNA of the CDR3: TGCGCCAGCAGCATAATGACAGGGGAAACTGTAATGACGCAGTATTTT. Translated, it gives CASSIMTGETVMTQYF. The genes are TRBV5-1 and TRBJ2-3; 8 bases align to TRBD1. The CDR3 runs to 16 residues. Germline V gene sequence: CDR1 SGHRS, CDR2 YFSETQ. The J segment lost 9 bases and the V segment lost 4 bases, leaving 16 bases of the junction unmatched.

The CDR3 loop is CASSFGNEKLFF. The CDR3, as DNA: TGTGCCAGCAGTTTCGGGAATGAAAAACTGTTTTTT. The chain carries TRBV28 and TRBJ1-4; D unresolved. The V gene's germline CDR1 is MDHEN and CDR2 SYDVKM. The CDR3 totals 12 residues. V gave up 3 bases and J gave up 5 bases, with 4 bases separating them. The full variable domain, completed using reference TRBV28 and TRBJ1-4, is DVKVTQSSRYLVKRTGEKVFLECVQDMDHENMFWYRQDPGLGLRLIYFSYDVKMKEKGDIPEGYSVSREKKERFSLILESASTNQTSMYLCASSFGNEKLFFGSGTQLSVL.

The chain joins TRBV28 to TRBJ1-2; D is possibly TRBD1 (5 bases). Germline V lookup: CDR1 MDHEN, CDR2 SYDVKM. CDR3 length: 13 residues. With 4 bases removed from V and 4 bases from J, the gap between germline ends came to 10 bases. The CDR3 loop is CASSSTVLYGYTF. The CDR3 DNA follows: TGTGCCAGCAGTTCGACAGTGCTCTATGGCTACACCTTC.

The rearrangement links TRBV27 to TRBJ2-5; 9 bases match TRBD2. Looked up from germline, CDR1 is MNHEY and CDR2 is SMNVEV (reference sequence). V shed 6 bases, J shed 10 bases, and the junction held 12 bases outside the gene matches. The CDR3 sequence is 14 residues long. In DNA form, the CDR3 reads TGTGCCAGCAGAGGCCTTAGCGGGAGAGGGAGCCAGTACTTC. It codes for CASRGLSGRGSQYF.

V usage is TRBV7-9 and J usage is TRBJ2-1; TRBD1 matches 9 bases. The CDR3 is 14 amino acids. The germline gives CDR1 SEHNR, CDR2 FQNEAQ (reference sequence). With 8 bases clipped from V and 7 bases from J, the junction kept 9 bases outside the gene matches. As DNA, the CDR3 is TGTGCCAGCGGAGTACAGGGGGCGGGTAATGAGCAGTTCTTC. Encoded protein: CASGVQGAGNEQFF.

This clone was observed a single time. The rearrangement joins TRBV7-6 to TRBJ2-5; 14 bases line up with TRBD2. The J segment lost 3 bases and the V segment lost 5 bases, leaving 5 bases of the junction unmatched. The CDR3 contains 16 residues. Germline V gives CDR1 SGHVS, CDR2 FNYEAQ. Here the CDR3 DNA reads TGTGCCAGCAGCCGCCGACTAGCGGGGGGGGAAGAGACCCAGTACTTC. Amino acids: CASSRRLAGGEETQYF.